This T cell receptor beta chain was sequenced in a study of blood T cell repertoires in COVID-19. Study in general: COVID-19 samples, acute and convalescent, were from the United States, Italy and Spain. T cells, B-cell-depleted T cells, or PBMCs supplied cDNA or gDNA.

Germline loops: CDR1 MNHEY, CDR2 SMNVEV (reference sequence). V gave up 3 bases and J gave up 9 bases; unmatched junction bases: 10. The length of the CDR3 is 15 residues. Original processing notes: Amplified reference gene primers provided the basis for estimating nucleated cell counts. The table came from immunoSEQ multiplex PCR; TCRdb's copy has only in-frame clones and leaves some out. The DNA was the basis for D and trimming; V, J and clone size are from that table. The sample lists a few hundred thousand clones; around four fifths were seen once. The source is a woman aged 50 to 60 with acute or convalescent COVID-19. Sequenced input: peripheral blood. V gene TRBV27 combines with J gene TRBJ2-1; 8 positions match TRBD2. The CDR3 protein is CASSFDGGAVFEQFF. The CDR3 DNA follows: TGTGCCAGCAGTTTCGACGGGGGGGCCGTATTTGAGCAGTTCTTC.